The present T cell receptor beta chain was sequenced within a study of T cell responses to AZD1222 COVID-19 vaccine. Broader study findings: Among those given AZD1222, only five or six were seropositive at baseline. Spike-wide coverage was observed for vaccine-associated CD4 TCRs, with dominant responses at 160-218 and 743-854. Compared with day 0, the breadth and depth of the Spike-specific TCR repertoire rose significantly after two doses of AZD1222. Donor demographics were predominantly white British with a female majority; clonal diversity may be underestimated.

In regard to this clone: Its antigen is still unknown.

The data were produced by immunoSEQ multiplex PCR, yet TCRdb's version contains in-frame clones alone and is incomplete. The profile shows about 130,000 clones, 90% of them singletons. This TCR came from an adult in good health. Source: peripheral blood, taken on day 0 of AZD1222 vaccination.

The CDR3 sequence is CASSLRSGDNEQFF. In DNA, the CDR3 is TGTGCCAGCAGTTTAAGGTCGGGGGACAATGAGCAGTTCTTC. V and J are TRBV27 and TRBJ2-1, with TRBD2 as a possible D gene (6 bases). The CDR3 is 14 amino acids. The germline V and J ends were trimmed by 2 bases and 5 bases, with 10 bases remaining between them. Looked up from germline, CDR1 is MNHEY and CDR2 is SMNVEV (reference sequence).